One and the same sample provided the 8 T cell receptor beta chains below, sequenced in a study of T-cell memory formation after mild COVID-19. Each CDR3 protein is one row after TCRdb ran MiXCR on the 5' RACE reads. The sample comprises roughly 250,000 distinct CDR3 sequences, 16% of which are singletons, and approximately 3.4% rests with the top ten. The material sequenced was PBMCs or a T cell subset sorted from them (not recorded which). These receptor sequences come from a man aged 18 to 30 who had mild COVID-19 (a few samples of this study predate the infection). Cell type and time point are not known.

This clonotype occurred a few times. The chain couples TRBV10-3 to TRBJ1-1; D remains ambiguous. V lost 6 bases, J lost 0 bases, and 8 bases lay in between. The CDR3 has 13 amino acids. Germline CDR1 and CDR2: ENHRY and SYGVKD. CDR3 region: CAIRVEMNTEAFF. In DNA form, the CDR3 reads TGTGCCATCAGGGTCGAGATGAACACTGAAGCTTTCTTT.

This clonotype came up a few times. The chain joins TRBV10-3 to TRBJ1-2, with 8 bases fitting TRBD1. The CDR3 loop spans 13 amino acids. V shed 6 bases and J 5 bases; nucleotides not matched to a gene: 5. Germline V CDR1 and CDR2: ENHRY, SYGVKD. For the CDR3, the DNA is TGTGCCATCAGAGCGGGACAGGAGTATGGCTACACCTTC. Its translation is CAIRAGQEYGYTF.

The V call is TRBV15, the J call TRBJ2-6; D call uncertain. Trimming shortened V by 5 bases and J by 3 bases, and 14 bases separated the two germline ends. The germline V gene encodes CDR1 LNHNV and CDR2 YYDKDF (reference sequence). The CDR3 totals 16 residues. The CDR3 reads CATSGPRFHGANVLTF. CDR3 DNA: TGTGCCACCAGCGGACCCCGTTTTCATGGGGCCAACGTCCTGACTTTC.

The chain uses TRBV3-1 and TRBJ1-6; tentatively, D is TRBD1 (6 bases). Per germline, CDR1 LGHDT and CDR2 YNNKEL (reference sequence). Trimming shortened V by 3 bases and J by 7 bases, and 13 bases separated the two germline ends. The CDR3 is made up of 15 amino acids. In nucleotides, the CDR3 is TGTGCCAGCAGCCATTCAGACAGGATCAATTCACCCCTCCACTTT. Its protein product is CASSHSDRINSPLHF.

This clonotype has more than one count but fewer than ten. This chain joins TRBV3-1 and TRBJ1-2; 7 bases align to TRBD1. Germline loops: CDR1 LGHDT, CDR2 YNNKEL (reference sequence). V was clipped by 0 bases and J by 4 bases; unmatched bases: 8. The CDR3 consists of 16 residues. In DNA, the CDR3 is TGTGCCAGCAGCCAAGACCAGGGGGGTGGGGGCTATGGCTACACCTTC. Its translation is CASSQDQGGGGYGYTF.

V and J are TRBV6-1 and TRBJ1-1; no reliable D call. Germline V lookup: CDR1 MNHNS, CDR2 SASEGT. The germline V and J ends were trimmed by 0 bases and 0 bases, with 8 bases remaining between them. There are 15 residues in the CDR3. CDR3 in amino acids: CASSEAGVLNTEAFF. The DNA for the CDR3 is TGTGCCAGCAGTGAAGCTGGGGTGCTGAACACTGAAGCTTTCTTT.

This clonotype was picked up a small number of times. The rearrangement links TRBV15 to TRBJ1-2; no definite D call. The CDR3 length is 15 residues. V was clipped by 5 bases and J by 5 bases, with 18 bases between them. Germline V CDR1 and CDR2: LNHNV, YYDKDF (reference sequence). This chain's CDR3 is CATSARRESVYGYTF. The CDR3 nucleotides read TGTGCCACCAGCGCCCGCCGGGAGTCAGTATATGGCTACACCTTC.

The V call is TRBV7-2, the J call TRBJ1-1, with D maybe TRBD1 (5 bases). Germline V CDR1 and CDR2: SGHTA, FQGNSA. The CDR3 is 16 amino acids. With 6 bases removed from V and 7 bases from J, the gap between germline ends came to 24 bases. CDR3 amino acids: CASRLTGTEFGGEAFF. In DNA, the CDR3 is TGTGCCAGCAGACTGACCGGGACCGAGTTCGGTGGTGAAGCTTTCTTT.